The 15 T cell receptor beta chains presented below share a single source sample, sequenced in a study of blood T cell repertoires in COVID-19. Sequencing used immunoSEQ multiplex PCR; TCRdb keeps in-frame clones, though not all of them. The data contain about 120,000 clones, approximately 83% of them singletons. The sample was peripheral blood. The receptors originated from a man of 80 years or more with acute or convalescent COVID-19.

The V and J genes are TRBV19 and TRBJ1-2; no clear D. The CDR3 loop spans 12 amino acids. Trimming stripped 9 bases from V and 1 base from J, with 9 bases between. Germline-derived CDR1 and CDR2 are LNHDA and SQIVND (reference sequence). As DNA, the CDR3 is TGTGCCAGCCTTCTAGATAACTATGGCTACACCTTC. This translates into CASLLDNYGYTF.

The chain carries TRBV7-2 and TRBJ1-4; D may be TRBD1 (6 bases). This CDR3 has 14 residues. The germline V gene has CDR1 SGHTA and CDR2 FQGNSA. The V end lost 1 base, the J end lost 8 bases, and 11 bases lay between the germline ends. CDR3 amino acids: CASSLVGTYEKLFF. Here the CDR3 DNA reads TGTGCCAGCAGCTTAGTAGGGACATACGAAAAACTGTTTTTT.

The V call is TRBV28, the J call TRBJ1-1; maybe TRBD1 (6 bases). V gave up 7 bases and J gave up 10 bases, with 16 bases separating them. Germline V lookup: CDR1 MDHEN, CDR2 SYDVKM. The CDR3 loop spans 12 amino acids. The CDR3 DNA sequence: TGTGCCAGCACCTCGTCCCCGACAGGAGCTTTCTTT. Its translation is CASTSSPTGAFF.

V gene TRBV10-3 combines with J gene TRBJ1-3; the match to TRBD1 covers 10 bases. The CDR3 totals 17 residues. Germline assignment: CDR1 ENHRY and CDR2 SYGVKD. After removal of 3 bases from V and 3 bases from J, the junction contained 8 bases not matched to a gene. This chain's CDR3 is CAISDLPDRGYGNTIYF. The CDR3 coding sequence is TGTGCCATCAGTGATCTTCCGGACAGGGGGTATGGAAACACCATATATTTT.

This chain joins TRBV5-5 and TRBJ2-5, with TRBD2 identical over 7 bases. There are 17 residues in the CDR3. Germline CDR1 SGHKS, CDR2 YYEKEE (reference sequence). After removal of 6 bases from V and 1 base from J, the junction contained 15 bases not matched to a gene. The CDR3 sequence: CASTPGERGRSQETQYF. The CDR3 region has the DNA TGTGCCAGCACCCCGGGCGAGCGGGGCCGATCCCAAGAGACCCAGTACTTC.

The V and J genes are TRBV18 and TRBJ1-3; TRBD1 matches at 8 bases. The V and J ends lost 3 bases and 3 bases, in that order; junction bases with no gene match: 4. Germline values: CDR1 KGHSH, CDR2 LQKENI. The CDR3 length is 15 residues. The CDR3 nucleotides are TGTGCCAGCTCACCTTCCGGGACAGGTGGAAACACCATATATTTT. This encodes CASSPSGTGGNTIYF.

V gene TRBV5-4 combines with J gene TRBJ1-2; 10 positions match TRBD1. The J segment lost 6 bases and the V segment lost 4 bases, leaving 3 bases of the junction unmatched. The CDR3 consists of 13 residues. Germline assignment: CDR1 SGHNT and CDR2 YYREEE (reference sequence). CDR3 amino acids: CASSPGQGDGYTF. CDR3 bases: TGTGCCAGCAGCCCCGGACAGGGGGATGGCTACACCTTC. Combining the CDR3 with reference TRBV5-4 and TRBJ1-2 gives the whole variable domain ETGVTQSPTHLIKTRGQQVTLRCSSQSGHNTVSWYQQALGQGPQFIFQYYREEENGRGNFPPRFSGLQFPNYSSELNVNALELDDSALYLCASSPGQGDGYTFGSGTRLTVV.

The chain links TRBV5-4 to TRBJ2-7; the match to TRBD1 covers 7 bases. Germline CDR1 is SGHNT and CDR2 is YYREEE (reference sequence). V dropped 4 bases and J dropped 1; count of bases not matched to a gene: 8. The CDR3 has 15 amino acids. DNA of the CDR3: TGTGCCAGCAGCCCCCCGGGACAGCAATCCTACGAGCAGTACTTC. This translates into CASSPPGQQSYEQYF.

In its sample, this clone was seen once. The chain has TRBV10-3 and TRBJ1-1; D perhaps matches TRBD1 (5 bases). Looked up from germline, CDR1 is ENHRY and CDR2 is SYGVKD. V lost 4 bases to trimming and J lost 5 bases, with 14 bases between them. The CDR3 has 14 residues. The CDR3 sequence: CAISGGSKGTEAFF. The CDR3 bases are TGTGCCATCAGTGGGGGCAGTAAGGGAACTGAAGCTTTCTTT.

The gene calls are TRBV11-2 and TRBJ2-5; the match to TRBD2 covers 10 bases. CDR1 and CDR2 from the germline V gene are SGHAT and FQNNGV. V lost 1 base, J lost 4 bases, and 9 bases stayed unmatched. This CDR3 comprises 17 residues. The CDR3: CASSLVPSGGFGETQYF. In nucleotides, the CDR3 is TGTGCCAGCAGCTTAGTTCCTAGCGGGGGTTTTGGAGAGACCCAGTACTTC.

The rearrangement uses TRBV6-5 and TRBJ1-5; D is ambiguous. The CDR3 is 14 residues long. Germline-derived CDR1 and CDR2 are MNHEY and SVGAGI. V lost 6 bases, J lost 7 bases, and 16 bases lay in between. CDR3 sequence reads: CASSSDGRGQPQHF. CDR3 DNA: TGTGCCAGCAGCTCTGACGGGCGAGGGCAGCCCCAGCATTTT.

The V gene is TRBV19, the J gene TRBJ2-1, with 10 nucleotides matching TRBD2. V shed 8 bases and J 8 bases; nucleotides not matched to a gene: 12. CDR1 is LNHDA, CDR2 SQIVND, per germline (reference sequence). The CDR3 totals 15 residues. The CDR3 DNA follows: TGTGCCAGTTCGAACCCTAGCGGGAGTTTATATGAGCAGTTCTTC. The encoded protein is CASSNPSGSLYEQFF.

V usage is TRBV5-6 and J usage is TRBJ2-7; TRBD2 aligns across 13 bases. This CDR3 is built from 16 residues. V dropped 4 bases and J dropped 0; count of bases not matched to a gene: 4. Germline-derived CDR1 and CDR2 are SGHDT and YYEEEE. The CDR3 here is CASSRTSGGSSYEQYF. Written as DNA, the CDR3 is TGTGCCAGCAGCCGGACTAGCGGGGGAAGCTCCTACGAGCAGTACTTC. Looking up the rest from reference TRBV5-6 and TRBJ2-7 gives the full variable domain: DAGVTQSPTHLIKTRGQQVTLRCSPKSGHDTVSWYQQALGQGPQFIFQYYEEEERQRGNFPDRFSGHQFPNYSSELNVNALLLGDSALYLCASSRTSGGSSYEQYFGPGTRLTVT.

The chain couples TRBV5-4 to TRBJ1-2; D is perhaps TRBD1 (6 bases). The germline V gene encodes CDR1 SGHNT and CDR2 YYREEE (reference sequence). CDR3 length equals 14 residues. V lost 4 bases and J lost 2, with 12 bases in between. CDR3 in amino acids: CASSPPTGNYGYTF. CDR3 in DNA: TGTGCCAGCAGCCCCCCAACAGGGAACTATGGCTACACCTTC.

This rearrangement joins TRBV5-1 to TRBJ2-7, with 10 bases identical to TRBD1. J gave up 4 bases and V 0 bases, and 4 bases lay outside the gene matches. In germline, CDR1 is SGHRS, CDR2 YFSETQ. There are 15 residues in the CDR3. The chain's CDR3 is CASSLVSGQGYEQYF. The DNA for the CDR3 is TGCGCCAGCAGCTTGGTTTCGGGACAGGGGTACGAGCAGTACTTC. Based on the CDR3 plus reference TRBV5-1 and TRBJ2-7, the full variable domain is KAGVTQTPRYLIKTRGQQVTLSCSPISGHRSVSWYQQTPGQGLQFLFEYFSETQRNKGNFPGRFSGRQFSNSRSEMNVSTLELGDSALYLCASSLVSGQGYEQYFGPGTRLTVT.